The source of this T cell receptor beta chain is a study of brain metastases from non-small cell lung cancer. TCRdb's copy holds only in-frame clones and misses some; the assay was immunoSEQ multiplex PCR. The profile shows roughly 4,500 clones, 90% of them singletons. On this clone: Its specificity is not known.

CDR1 LNHNV and CDR2 YYDKDF come from the germline V gene (reference sequence). The CDR3 contains 15 residues. V lost 2 bases and J lost 2; bases outside the gene matches: 5. Broader study findings: Brain metastases shared most TCR repertoire with primaries, with sparse T cells. Brain metastases had lower T-cell infiltration than primary tumors. T-cell clones appeared expanded in approximately 64% of brain metastases relative to matched primary tumors.

The source is a donor at least 40 years old with non-small cell lung cancer. The rearrangement joins TRBV15 to TRBJ2-5; 7 positions match TRBD2. Sequencing was carried out using primary lung tumor tissue. The CDR3 loop reads CATSRRTGGQETQYF. The CDR3 DNA is TGTGCCACCAGCAGAAGGACGGGGGGACAAGAGACCCAGTACTTC. Variable domain in full (rest from reference TRBV15 and TRBJ2-5): DAMVIQNPRYQVTQFGKPVTLSCSQTLNHNVMYWYQQKSSQAPKLLFHYYDKDFNNEADTPDNFQSRRPNTSFCFLDIRSPGLGDTAMYLCATSRRTGGQETQYFGPGTRLLVL.